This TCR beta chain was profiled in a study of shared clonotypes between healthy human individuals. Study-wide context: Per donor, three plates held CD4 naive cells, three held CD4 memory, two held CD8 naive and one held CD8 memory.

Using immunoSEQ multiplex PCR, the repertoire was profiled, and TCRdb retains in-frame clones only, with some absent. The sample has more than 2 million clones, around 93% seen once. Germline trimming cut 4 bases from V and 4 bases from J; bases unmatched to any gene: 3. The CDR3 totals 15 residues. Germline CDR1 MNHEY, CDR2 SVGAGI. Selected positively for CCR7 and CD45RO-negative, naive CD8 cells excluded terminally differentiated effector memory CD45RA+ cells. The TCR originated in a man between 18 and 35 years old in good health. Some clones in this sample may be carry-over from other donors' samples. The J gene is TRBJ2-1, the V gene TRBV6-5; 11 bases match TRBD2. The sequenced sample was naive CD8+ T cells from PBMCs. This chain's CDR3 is CASSSTSGGYNEQFF. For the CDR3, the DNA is TGTGCCAGCAGTTCAACTAGCGGGGGTTACAATGAGCAGTTCTTC.